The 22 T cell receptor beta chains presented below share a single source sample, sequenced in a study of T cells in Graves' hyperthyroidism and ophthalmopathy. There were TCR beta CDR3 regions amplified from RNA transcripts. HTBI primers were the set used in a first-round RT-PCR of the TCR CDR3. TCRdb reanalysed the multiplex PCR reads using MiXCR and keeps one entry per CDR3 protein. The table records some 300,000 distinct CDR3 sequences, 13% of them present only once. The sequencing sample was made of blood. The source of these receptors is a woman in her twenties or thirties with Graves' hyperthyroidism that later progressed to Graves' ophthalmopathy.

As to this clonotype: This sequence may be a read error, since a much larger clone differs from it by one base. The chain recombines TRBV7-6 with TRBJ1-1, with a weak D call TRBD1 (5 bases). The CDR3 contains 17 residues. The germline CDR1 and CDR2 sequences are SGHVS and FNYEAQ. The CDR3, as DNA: TGTACCAGCAGCTTAGCGCGGGGCGGATTGATGAACACTGAAGCTTTCTTT. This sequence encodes CTSSLARGGLMNTEAFF.

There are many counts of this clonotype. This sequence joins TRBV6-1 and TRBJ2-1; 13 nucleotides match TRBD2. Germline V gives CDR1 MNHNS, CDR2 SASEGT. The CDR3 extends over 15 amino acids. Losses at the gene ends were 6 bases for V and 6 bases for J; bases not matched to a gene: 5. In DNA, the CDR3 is TGTGCCAGCAGCCCCGGGACTAGCGGGGCCAATGAGCAGTTCTTC. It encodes CASSPGTSGANEQFF.

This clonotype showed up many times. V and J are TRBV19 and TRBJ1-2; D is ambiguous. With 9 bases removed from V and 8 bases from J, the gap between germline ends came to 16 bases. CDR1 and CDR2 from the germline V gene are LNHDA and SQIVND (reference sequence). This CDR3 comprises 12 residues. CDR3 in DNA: TGTGCCAGCACGTGGAGGGCGCGCGGCTACACCTTC. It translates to CASTWRARGYTF.

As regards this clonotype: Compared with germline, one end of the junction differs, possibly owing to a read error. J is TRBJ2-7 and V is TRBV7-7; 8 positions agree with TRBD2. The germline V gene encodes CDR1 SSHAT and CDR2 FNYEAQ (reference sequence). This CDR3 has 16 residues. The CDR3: CASSLREMAGGYEQYF. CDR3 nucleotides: TGTGCTAGCAGCTTACGGGAAATGGCGGGAGGATACGAGCAGTACTTC.

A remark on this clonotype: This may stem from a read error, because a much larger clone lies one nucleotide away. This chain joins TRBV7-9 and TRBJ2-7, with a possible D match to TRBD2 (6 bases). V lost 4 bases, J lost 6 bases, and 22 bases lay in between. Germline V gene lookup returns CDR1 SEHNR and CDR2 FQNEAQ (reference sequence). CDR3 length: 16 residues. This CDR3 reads CASSSTDYQVPGEQYF. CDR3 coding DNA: TGTGCCAGCAGCTCAACGGACTACCAGGTACCCGGCGAGCAGTACTTC.

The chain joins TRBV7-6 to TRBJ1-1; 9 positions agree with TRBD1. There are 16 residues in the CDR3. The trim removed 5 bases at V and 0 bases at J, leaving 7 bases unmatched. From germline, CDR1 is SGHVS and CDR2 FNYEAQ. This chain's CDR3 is CASSRQGVTMNTEAFF. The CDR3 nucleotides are TGTGCCAGCAGCCGACAGGGGGTGACAATGAACACTGAAGCTTTCTTT.

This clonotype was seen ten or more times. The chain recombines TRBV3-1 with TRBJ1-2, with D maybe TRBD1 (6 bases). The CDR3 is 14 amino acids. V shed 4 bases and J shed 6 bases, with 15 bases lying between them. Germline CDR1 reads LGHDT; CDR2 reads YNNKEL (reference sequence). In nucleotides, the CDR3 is TGTGCCAGCAGCCGAGGACAGTCGATGGATGGCTACACCTTC. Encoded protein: CASSRGQSMDGYTF. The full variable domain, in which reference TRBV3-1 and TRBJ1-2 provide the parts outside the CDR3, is DTAVSQTPKYLVTQMGNDKSIKCEQNLGHDTMYWYKQDSKKFLKIMFSYNNKELIINETVPNRFSPKSPDKAHLNLHINSLELGDSAVYFCASSRGQSMDGYTFGSGTRLTVV.

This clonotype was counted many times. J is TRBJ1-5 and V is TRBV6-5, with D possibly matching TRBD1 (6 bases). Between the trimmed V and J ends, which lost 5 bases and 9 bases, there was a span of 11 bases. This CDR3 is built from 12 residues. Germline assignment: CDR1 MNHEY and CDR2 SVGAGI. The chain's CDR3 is CASSTGNRPQHF. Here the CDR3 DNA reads TGTGCCAGCAGTACAGGGAACCGGCCCCAGCATTTT.

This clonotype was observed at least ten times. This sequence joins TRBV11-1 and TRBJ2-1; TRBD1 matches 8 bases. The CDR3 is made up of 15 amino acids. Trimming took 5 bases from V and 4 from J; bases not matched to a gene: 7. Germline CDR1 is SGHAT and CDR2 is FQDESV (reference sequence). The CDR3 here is CASSAQGANYNEQFF. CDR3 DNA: TGTGCCAGCAGCGCCCAGGGGGCCAATTACAATGAGCAGTTCTTC.

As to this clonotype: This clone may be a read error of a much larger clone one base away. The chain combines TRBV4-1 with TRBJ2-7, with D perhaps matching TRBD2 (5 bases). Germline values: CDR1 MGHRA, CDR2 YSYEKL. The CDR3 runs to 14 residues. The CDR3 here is CVSSHPARGHEQYF. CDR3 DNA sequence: TGCGTCAGCAGCCATCCTGCTAGAGGGCACGAGCAGTACTTC.

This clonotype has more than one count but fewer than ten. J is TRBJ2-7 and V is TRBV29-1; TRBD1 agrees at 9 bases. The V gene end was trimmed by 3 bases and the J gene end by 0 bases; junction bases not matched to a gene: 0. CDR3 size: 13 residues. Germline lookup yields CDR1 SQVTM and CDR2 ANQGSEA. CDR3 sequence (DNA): TGCAGCGTTGAGACAGGGGGCTCCTACGAGCAGTACTTC. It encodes CSVETGGSYEQYF.

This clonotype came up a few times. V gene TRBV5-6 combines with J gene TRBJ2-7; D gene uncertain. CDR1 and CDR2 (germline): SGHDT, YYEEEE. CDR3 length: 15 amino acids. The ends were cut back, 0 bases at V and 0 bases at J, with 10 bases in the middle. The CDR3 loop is CASSLAVGVSYEQYF. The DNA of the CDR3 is TGTGCCAGCAGCTTGGCGGTCGGTGTCTCCTACGAGCAGTACTTC.

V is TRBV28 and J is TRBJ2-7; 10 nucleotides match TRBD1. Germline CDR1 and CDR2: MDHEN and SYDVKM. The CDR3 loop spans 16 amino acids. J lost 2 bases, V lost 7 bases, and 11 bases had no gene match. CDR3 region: CASTSRRTGGPYEQYF. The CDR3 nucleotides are TGTGCCAGCACCTCGCGCCGGACAGGGGGTCCCTACGAGCAGTACTTC. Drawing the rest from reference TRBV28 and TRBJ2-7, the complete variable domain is DVKVTQSSRYLVKRTGEKVFLECVQDMDHENMFWYRQDPGLGLRLIYFSYDVKMKEKGDIPEGYSVSREKKERFSLILESASTNQTSMYLCASTSRRTGGPYEQYFGPGTRLTVT.

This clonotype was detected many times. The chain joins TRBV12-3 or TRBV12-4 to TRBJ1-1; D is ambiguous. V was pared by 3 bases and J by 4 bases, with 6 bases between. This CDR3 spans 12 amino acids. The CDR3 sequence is CASSFAGTEAFF. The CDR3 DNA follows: TGTGCCAGCAGTTTCGCGGGCACTGAAGCTTTCTTT.

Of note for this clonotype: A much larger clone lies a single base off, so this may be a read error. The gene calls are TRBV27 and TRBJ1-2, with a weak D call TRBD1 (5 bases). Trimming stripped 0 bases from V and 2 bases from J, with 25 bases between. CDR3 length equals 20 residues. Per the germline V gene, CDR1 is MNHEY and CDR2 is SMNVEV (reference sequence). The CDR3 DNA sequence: TGTGCCAGCAGTTTATCGGAACTGGGGATGACAGATAGCAGGAACTATGGCTACACCTTC. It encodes CASSLSELGMTDSRNYGYTF.

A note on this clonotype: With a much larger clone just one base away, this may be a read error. CDR3 sequence (DNA): TGTGCCAGTGCCAGCGCGTTACATTGCAATGAGCAGTTCTTC. Translated: CASASALHCNEQFF. The V call is TRBV27, the J call TRBJ2-1; D uncertain. The V gene's germline CDR1 is MNHEY and CDR2 SMNVEV (reference sequence). This CDR3 is built from 14 residues. The V and J ends lost 9 bases and 6 bases respectively, with 18 bases between them.

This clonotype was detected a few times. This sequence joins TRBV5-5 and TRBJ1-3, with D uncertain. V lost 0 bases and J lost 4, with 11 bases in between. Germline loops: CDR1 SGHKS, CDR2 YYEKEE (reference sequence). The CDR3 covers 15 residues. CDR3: CASSLEFYSGNTIYF. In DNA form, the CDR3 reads TGTGCCAGCAGCTTGGAGTTTTACTCCGGAAACACCATATATTTT.

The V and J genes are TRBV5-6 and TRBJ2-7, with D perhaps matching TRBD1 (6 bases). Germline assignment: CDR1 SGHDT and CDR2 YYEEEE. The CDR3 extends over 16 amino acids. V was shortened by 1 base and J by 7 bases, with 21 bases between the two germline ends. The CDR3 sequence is CASSLWLNRVLGEQYF. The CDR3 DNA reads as TGTGCCAGCAGCTTGTGGCTCAACAGGGTTTTAGGAGAGCAGTACTTC.

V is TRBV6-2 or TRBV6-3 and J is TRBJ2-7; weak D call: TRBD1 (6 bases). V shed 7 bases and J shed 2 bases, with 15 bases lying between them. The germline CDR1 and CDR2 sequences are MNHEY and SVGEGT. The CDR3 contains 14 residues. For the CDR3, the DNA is TGTGCCAGCACCCTAAGGCAGGGGCCCTACGAGCAGTACTTC. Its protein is CASTLRQGPYEQYF.

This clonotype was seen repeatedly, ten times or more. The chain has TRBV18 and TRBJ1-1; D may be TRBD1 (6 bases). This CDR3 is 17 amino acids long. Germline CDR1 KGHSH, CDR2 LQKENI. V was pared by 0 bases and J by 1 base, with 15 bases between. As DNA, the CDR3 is TGTGCCAGCTCACCACCGGTTTCCAGGGGCTCGAACACTGAAGCTTTCTTT. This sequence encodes CASSPPVSRGSNTEAFF.

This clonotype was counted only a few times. For the CDR3, the DNA is TGTGCCAGCAGCCAAGAAGGCCCTCCACCGGGATCTCGACTGTTTTTT. Protein sequence: CASSQEGPPPGSRLFF. J is TRBJ1-4 and V is TRBV4-2; D remains unclear. This CDR3 is 16 amino acids long. Looked up from germline, CDR1 is LGHNA and CDR2 is YNFKEQ. Trimming removed 0 bases at V and 13 bases at J, with 21 bases between.

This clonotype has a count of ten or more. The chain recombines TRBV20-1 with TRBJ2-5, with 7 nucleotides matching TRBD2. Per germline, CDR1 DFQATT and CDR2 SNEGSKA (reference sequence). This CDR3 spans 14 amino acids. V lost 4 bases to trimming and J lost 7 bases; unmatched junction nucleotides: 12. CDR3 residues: CSATPREGLRTQYF. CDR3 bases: TGCAGTGCTACCCCTAGGGAGGGGCTAAGGACCCAGTACTTC.